The clone carrying this T cell receptor beta chain was observed at least ten times. The antigen remains unidentified. The entry originates in a study of T cells after posttransplantation cyclophosphamide. Regarding the study as a whole: Recipient CMV seropositivity and CMV reactivation strongly tracked TRB clonality. Donor-recipient repertoire similarity was low at 1-2 months, rising over year one. Skin or GI-infiltrating T cells shared few TRB sequences with blood.

Some clones are missing from TCRdb's copy, which holds only in-frame ones; the method was immunoSEQ multiplex PCR. The specimen has some 50,000 clones, none found just once. The related graft donor's blood sample was taken on the day of bone marrow donation. The germline V gene encodes CDR1 SGHRS and CDR2 YFSETQ. Trimming removed 4 bases at V and 0 bases at J, with 13 bases between. The CDR3 totals 15 residues. The TCR sequence derives from a man in his forties or fifties in good health, CMV-negative, and a related stem cell transplant donor. The sequenced sample was PBMCs. The rearrangement uses TRBV5-1 and TRBJ2-5; unclear D gene. CDR3 bases: TGCGCCAGCAGCGAAAGAGCGTTCTACCAAGAGACCCAGTACTTC. Protein: CASSERAFYQETQYF.